This T cell receptor (beta chain) comes out of a study of cytomegalovirus exposure and HLA in healthy donors. Study-level points and caveats: An apparent linkage of common viral pathogens to several of the most significant clusters emerged in a later analysis.

PCR employed 60 Vbeta and 13 Jbeta primers. The repertoire was sequenced with immunoSEQ multiplex PCR; TCRdb's copy has only in-frame clones and lacks some. The sample has roughly 170,000 clones, 71% seen once. With regard to this clone: Its matching antigen is unknown.

Unmatched junction bases numbered 5, after V lost 7 bases and J lost 4 bases. The CDR3 runs 13 residues. Germline V gene lookup returns CDR1 MNHNS and CDR2 SASEGT. The source material was PBMCs. The TCR sequence derives from a girl aged 5-17 years in good health and CMV-seronegative. The chain recombines TRBV6-1 with TRBJ2-7; 9 bases agree with TRBD1. This chain's CDR3 is CASTLGQGYEQYF. The DNA of the CDR3 is TGTGCCAGCACCCTAGGACAGGGGTACGAGCAGTACTTC.